This entry describes one TCR beta chain. There are 15 residues in the CDR3. CDR1 and CDR2 from the germline V gene are SNHLY and FYNNEI. Deletions cut 0 bases from V and 12 bases from J, with 21 bases between. This entry is derived from a study of T cell changes during pregnancy in multiple sclerosis. The table came from immunoSEQ multiplex PCR; TCRdb's copy has only in-frame clones and leaves some out. This table holds tens of thousands of clones, 92% found once. The genes are TRBV2 and TRBJ2-7; possible D gene TRBD2, 6 bases. The sequence derives from a female donor with multiple sclerosis, enrolled in a pregnancy study. Sequences were derived from CD4+ T cells from peripheral blood mononuclear cells, sampled after pregnancy. The CDR3 loop is CASSEARGTNLKLYF. The CDR3 DNA reads as TGTGCCAGCAGTGAAGCTCGGGGGACCAACCTAAAGCTGTACTTC. Looking up the rest from reference TRBV2 and TRBJ2-7 gives the full variable domain: EPEVTQTPSHQVTQMGQEVILRCVPISNHLYFYWYRQILGQKVEFLVSFYNNEISEKSEIFDDQFSVERPDGSNFTLKIRSTKLEDSAMYFCASSEARGTNLKLYFGPGTRLTVT.